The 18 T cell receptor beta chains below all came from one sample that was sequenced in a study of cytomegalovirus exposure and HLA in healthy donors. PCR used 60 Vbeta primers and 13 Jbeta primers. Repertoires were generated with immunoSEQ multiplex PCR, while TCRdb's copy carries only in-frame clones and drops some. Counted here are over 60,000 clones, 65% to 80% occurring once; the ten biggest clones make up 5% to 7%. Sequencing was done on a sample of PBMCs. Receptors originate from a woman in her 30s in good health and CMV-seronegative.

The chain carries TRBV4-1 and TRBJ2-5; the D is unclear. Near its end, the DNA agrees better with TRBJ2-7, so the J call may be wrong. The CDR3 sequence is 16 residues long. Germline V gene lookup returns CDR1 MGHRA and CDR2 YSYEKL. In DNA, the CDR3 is TGCGCCAGCAGCCAAGATTCTATACGGAGCTCCTACGAGCAGTACTTC. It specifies CASSQDSIRSSYEQYF.

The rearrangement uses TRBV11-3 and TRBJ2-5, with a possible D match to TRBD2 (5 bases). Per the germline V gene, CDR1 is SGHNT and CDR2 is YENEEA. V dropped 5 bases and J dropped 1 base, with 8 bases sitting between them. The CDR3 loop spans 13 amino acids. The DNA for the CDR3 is TGTGCCAGCAGCCCGGGGTTCCAAGAGACCCAGTACTTC. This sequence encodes CASSPGFQETQYF. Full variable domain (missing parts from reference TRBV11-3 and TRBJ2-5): EAGVVQSPRYKIIEKKQPVAFWCNPISGHNTLYWYLQNLGQGPELLIRYENEEAVDDSQLPKDRFSAERLKGVDSTLKIQPAELGDSAVYLCASSPGFQETQYFGPGTRLLVL.

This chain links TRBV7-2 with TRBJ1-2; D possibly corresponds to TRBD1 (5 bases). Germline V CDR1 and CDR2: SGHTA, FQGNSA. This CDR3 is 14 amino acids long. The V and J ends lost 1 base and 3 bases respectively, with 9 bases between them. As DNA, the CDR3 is TGTGCCAGCAGCTTAGATTCCAGGGACTATGGCTACACCTTC. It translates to CASSLDSRDYGYTF.

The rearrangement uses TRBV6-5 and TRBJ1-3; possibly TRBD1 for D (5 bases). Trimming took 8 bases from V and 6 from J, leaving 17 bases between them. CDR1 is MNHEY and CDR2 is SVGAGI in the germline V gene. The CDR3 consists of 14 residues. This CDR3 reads CASRKQGVENTIYF. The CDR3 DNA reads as TGTGCCAGCCGAAAGCAGGGTGTGGAAAACACCATATATTTT.

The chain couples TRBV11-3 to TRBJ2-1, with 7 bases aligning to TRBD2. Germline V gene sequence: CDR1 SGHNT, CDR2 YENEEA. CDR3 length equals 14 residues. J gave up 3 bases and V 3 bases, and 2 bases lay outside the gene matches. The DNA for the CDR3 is TGTGCCAGCAGCTTTGGCGGGAGCTACAATGAGCAGTTCTTC. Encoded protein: CASSFGGSYNEQFF.

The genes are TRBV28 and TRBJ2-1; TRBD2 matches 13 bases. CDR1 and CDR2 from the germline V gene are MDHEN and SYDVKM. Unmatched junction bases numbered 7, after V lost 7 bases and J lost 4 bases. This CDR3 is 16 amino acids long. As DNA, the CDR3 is TGTGCCAGCATTCGGACTAGCGGGAGCCTTTACAATGAGCAGTTCTTC. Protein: CASIRTSGSLYNEQFF. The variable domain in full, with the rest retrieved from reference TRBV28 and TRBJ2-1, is DVKVTQSSRYLVKRTGEKVFLECVQDMDHENMFWYRQDPGLGLRLIYFSYDVKMKEKGDIPEGYSVSREKKERFSLILESASTNQTSMYLCASIRTSGSLYNEQFFGPGTRLTVL.

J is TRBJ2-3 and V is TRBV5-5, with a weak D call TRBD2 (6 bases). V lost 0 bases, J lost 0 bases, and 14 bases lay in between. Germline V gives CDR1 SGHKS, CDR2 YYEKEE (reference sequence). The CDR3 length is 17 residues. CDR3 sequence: CASSLGGAIFSTDTQYF. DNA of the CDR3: TGTGCCAGCAGCTTGGGCGGGGCCATCTTTAGCACAGATACGCAGTATTTT.

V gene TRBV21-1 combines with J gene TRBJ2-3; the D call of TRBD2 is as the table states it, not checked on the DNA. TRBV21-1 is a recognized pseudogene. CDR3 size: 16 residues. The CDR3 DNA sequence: TGTGCCAGCAGCAAAGATTCGGGTCAAAGGACAGATACGCAGTATTTT. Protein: CASSKDSGQRTDTQYF.

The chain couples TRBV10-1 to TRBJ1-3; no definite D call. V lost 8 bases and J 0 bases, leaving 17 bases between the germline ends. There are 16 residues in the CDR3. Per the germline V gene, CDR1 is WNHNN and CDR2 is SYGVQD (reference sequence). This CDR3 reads CASGEGGKSSGNTIYF. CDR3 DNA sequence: TGCGCCAGCGGGGAGGGAGGAAAGAGCTCTGGAAACACCATATATTTT.

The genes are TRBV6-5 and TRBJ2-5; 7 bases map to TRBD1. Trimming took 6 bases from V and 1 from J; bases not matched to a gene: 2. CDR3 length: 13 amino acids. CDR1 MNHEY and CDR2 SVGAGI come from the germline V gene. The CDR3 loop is CASRGTAQETQYF. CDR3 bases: TGTGCCAGCAGGGGGACAGCCCAAGAGACCCAGTACTTC.

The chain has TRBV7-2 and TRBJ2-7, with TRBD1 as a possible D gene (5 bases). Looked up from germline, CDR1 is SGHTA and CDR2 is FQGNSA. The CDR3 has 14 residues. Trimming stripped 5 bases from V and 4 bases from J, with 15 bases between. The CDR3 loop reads CASSPIPDSYEQYV. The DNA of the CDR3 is TGTGCCAGCAGCCCTATACCAGACAGTTACGAGCAGTACGTC.

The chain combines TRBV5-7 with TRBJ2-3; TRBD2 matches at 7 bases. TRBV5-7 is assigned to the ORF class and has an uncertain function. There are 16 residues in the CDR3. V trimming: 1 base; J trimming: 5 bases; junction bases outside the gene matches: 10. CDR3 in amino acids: CASSLRRGVTVDTQYF. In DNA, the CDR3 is TGTGCCAGCAGCTTGCGCCGGGGGGTTACGGTAGATACGCAGTATTTT.

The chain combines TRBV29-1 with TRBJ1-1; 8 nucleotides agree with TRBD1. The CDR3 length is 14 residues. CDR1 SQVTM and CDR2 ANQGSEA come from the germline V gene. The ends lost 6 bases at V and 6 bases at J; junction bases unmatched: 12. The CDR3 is CSVITGTGGAEAFF. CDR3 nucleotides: TGCAGCGTGATCACCGGGACAGGTGGAGCTGAAGCTTTCTTT.

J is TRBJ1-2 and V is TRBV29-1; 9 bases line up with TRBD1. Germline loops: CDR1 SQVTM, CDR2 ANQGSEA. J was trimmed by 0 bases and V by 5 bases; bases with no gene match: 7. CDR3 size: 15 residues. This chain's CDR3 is CSVNRDRVANYGYTF. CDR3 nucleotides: TGCAGCGTTAACCGGGACAGGGTAGCTAACTATGGCTACACCTTC. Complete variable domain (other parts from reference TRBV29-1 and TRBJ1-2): SAVISQKPSRDICQRGTSLTIQCQVDSQVTMMFWYRQQPGQSLTLIATANQGSEATYESGFVIDKFPISRPNLTFSTLTVSNMSPEDSSIYLCSVNRDRVANYGYTFGSGTRLTVV.

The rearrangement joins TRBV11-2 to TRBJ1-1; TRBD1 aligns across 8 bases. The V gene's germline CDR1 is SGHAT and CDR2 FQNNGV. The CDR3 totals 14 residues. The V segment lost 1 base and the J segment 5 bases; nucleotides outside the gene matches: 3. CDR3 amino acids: CASSLGTGRTEAFF. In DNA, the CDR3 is TGTGCCAGCAGCTTAGGGACAGGGCGGACTGAAGCTTTCTTT.

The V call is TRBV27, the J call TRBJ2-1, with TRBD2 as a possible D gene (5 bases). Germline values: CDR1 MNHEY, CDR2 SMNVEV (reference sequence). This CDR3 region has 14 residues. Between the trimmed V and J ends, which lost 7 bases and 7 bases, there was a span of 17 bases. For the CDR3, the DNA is TGTGCCAGCAACCCAGCCGGGGTCGGGAATGAGCAGTTCTTC. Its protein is CASNPAGVGNEQFF.

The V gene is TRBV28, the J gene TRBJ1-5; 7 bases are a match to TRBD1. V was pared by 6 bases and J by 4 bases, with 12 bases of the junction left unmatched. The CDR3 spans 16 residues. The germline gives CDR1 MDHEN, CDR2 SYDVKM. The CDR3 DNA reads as TGTGCCAGCAGAACCCCCGAGGGGGCAGGTAATCAGCCCCAGCATTTT. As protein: CASRTPEGAGNQPQHF.

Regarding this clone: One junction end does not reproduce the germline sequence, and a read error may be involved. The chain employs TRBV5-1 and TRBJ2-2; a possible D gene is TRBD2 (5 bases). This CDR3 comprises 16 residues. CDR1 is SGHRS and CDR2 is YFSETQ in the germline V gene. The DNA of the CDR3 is TGCGCCAACAGCTTAGGAGATGCGGGGAACACCGGGGAGCTGTTTTTT. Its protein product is CANSLGDAGNTGELFF.